A selection of T cell receptor beta chains follows, all from one sample in a study of Ad26.COV2.S vaccination and SARS-CoV-2 variants. Profiled with immunoSEQ multiplex PCR; TCRdb holds only in-frame clones, not every one. The table lists hundreds of thousands of clones, roughly nine tenths of them singletons. The source material was peripheral blood, sampled in a trial of Ad26.COV2.S vaccine versus placebo. These receptors were obtained from a person between 18 and 59 years old who received the Ad26.COV2.S COVID-19 vaccine or a placebo. The CDR3 runs from the conserved cysteine through the conserved F or W. The D gene is left open where the match is weak. Only some rows state a clone size, as once, few, many or a class for expanded clones.

J gene,D gene,clone size,V gene,CDR3 DNA,CDR3 protein
TRBJ1-1,TRBD1,-,TRBV5-1,TGCGCCAGCAGCGGGGACAGGATGAACACTGAAGCTTTCTTT,CASSGDRMNTEAFF
TRBJ1-5,-,-,TRBV7-2,TGTGCCAGCAGCTTCGGTTGGGGGCAGCCCCAGCATTTT,CASSFGWGQPQHF
TRBJ2-7,-,-,TRBV6-2/TRBV6-3,TGTGCCAGCAGTCGACTTCAACGGTACGAGCAGTACTTC,CASSRLQRYEQYF
TRBJ2-2,-,-,TRBV3-1/TRBV3-2,TGTGCCAGCAGCCAAGATCTGGGCAGGTCGAACACCGGGGAGCTGTTTTTT,CASSQDLGRSNTGELFF
TRBJ2-5,-,-,TRBV9,TGTGCCAGCGGCGTAGCTACTCAAGAGACCCAGTACTTC,CASGVATQETQYF
TRBJ2-7,-,-,TRBV9,TGTGCCAGCAGCGTAGATGGTCAGTACGAGGACGAGCAGTACTTC,CASSVDGQYEDEQYF
TRBJ2-1,-,-,TRBV3-1/TRBV3-2,TGTGCCAGCACTCCTGGGGTAAGCTCCTACAATGAGCAGTTCTTC,CASTPGVSSYNEQFF
TRBJ2-7,-,-,TRBV2,TGTGCCAGCAGTGAAGGTCACAACTACGAGCAGTACTTC,CASSEGHNYEQYF
TRBJ1-2,TRBD1,-,TRBV14,TGTGCCAGCAGCCGGGACAGAAACTATGGCTACACCTTC,CASSRDRNYGYTF
TRBJ2-1,TRBD2,-,TRBV27,TGTGCCAGCAGTGCCGGGACTACCTTCGATGAGCAGTTCTTC,CASSAGTTFDEQFF
TRBJ1-6,TRBD1,-,TRBV5-4,TGTGCCAGCAGCTTCCGGACAGGGGGCGATTCACCCCTCCACTTT,CASSFRTGGDSPLHF
TRBJ2-2,TRBD2,-,TRBV7-2,TGTGCCAGCAGCTTATTCGCGGGGGAACGCACCGGGGAGCTGTTTTTT,CASSLFAGERTGELFF
TRBJ1-5,-,-,TRBV19,TGTGCCAGTAGTATTTGGGGGGCACATCAGCCCCAGCATTTT,CASSIWGAHQPQHF
TRBJ1-2,-,-,TRBV9,TGTGCCAGCAGCGTAGCTAGGAAGGGCTTCATAGGCTACACCTTC,CASSVARKGFIGYTF
TRBJ1-2,-,-,TRBV5-1,TGCGCCAGCAGCACTGAATCAGACGGGTGGGATGGCTACACCTTC,CASSTESDGWDGYTF
TRBJ1-5,-,-,TRBV7-2,TGTGCCAGCAGCTTACTGACTCAGCCCCAGCATTTT,CASSLLTQPQHF
TRBJ2-7,TRBD2,once,TRBV5-4,TGTGCCAGCAGATTTAGCGGGAGCTACGAGCAGTACTTC,CASRFSGSYEQYF
TRBJ1-1,-,-,TRBV2,TGTGCCAGCACTCCGACGGGGAACACTGAAGCTTTCTTT,CASTPTGNTEAFF
TRBJ2-2,TRBD1,-,TRBV7-9,TGTGCCAGCACCTTACGGACAGGGTACACCGGGGAGCTGTTTTTT,CASTLRTGYTGELFF
TRBJ1-4,-,-,TRBV7-2,TGTGCCAGCAGCTTATCCCACAATGAAAAACTGTTTTTT,CASSLSHNEKLFF
TRBJ1-2,-,-,TRBV10-3,TGTGCCACCTGGACACTCGAGGACTATGGCTACACCTTC,CATWTLEDYGYTF
TRBJ1-4,-,-,TRBV18,TGTGCCAGCACAAGGACCTTAACTGATGAAAAACTGTTTTTT,CASTRTLTDEKLFF
TRBJ2-7,TRBD1,-,TRBV11-2,TGTGCCAGCAGCTTAAGGGGACAGGGGGCCAGCGAGCAGTACTTC,CASSLRGQGASEQYF
TRBJ2-4,TRBD1,-,TRBV10-2,TGCGCCAGCAGTTGGACAGGGGATGGCATTCAGTACTTC,CASSWTGDGIQYF
TRBJ1-4,TRBD1,-,TRBV4-2,TGTGCCAGCAGCCAACTGGGACAGGGCCACGAAAAACTGTTTTTT,CASSQLGQGHEKLFF
TRBJ2-1,-,-,TRBV5-4,TGTGCCAGCAGCTTTAGAGGGGCGGGTCCGAATGAGCAGTTCTTC,CASSFRGAGPNEQFF
TRBJ2-1,-,-,TRBV9,TGTGCCAGCAGCCACAGCGGCTCCTACAATGAGCAGTTCTTC,CASSHSGSYNEQFF
TRBJ2-7,-,-,TRBV4-2,TGTGCCAGCAGCCAAGGGGGAACCTACGAGCAGTACTTC,CASSQGGTYEQYF
TRBJ2-7,-,-,TRBV10-3,TGTGCCATCAGTGAGCCGAAGGGGGGTAAGGGAATGGAGTACTACGAGCAGTACTTC,CAISEPKGGKGMEYYEQYF
TRBJ2-4,-,-,TRBV5-5,TGTGCCAGCAGCTGGCAGGGTATAGACATTCAGTACTTC,CASSWQGIDIQYF
TRBJ2-7,-,once,TRBV4-2,TGTGCCAGCAGCCAGGCGGGGCAAGACTACGAGCAGTACTTC,CASSQAGQDYEQYF
TRBJ1-5,TRBD1,-,TRBV18,TGTGCCAGCTCACTACAGGGGACCTATAGCAATCAGCCCCAGCATTTT,CASSLQGTYSNQPQHF
TRBJ2-1,-,-,TRBV29-1,TGCAGCGTTGAAGATCCTAGGCAGGGGCAGTTCTTC,CSVEDPRQGQFF
TRBJ2-7,TRBD2,-,TRBV7-6,TGTGCCAGCAGCTTAGGGACTAGCGGGCCCCTAAACTCCTACGAGCAGTACTTC,CASSLGTSGPLNSYEQYF
TRBJ2-7,-,-,TRBV6-6,TGTGCCAGCAGTTACTCGTTGCCGAGGTACGAGCAGTACTTC,CASSYSLPRYEQYF
TRBJ1-4,-,-,TRBV5-1,TGCGCCAGCAGCTTGGTCCCACTTGTACGGGAACCGAATGAAAAACTGTTTTTT,CASSLVPLVREPNEKLFF
TRBJ2-5,TRBD1,few,TRBV5-1,TGCGCCAGCAGCAAGGGACAGGGGGAAGAGACCCAGTACTTC,CASSKGQGEETQYF
TRBJ2-3,-,-,TRBV12-3/TRBV12-4,TGTGCCAGCAGTTTACTGGATACGCAGTATTTT,CASSLLDTQYF
TRBJ2-3,-,-,TRBV7-8,TGTGCCAGCAGCGTCCGGAGGGTCCTGGTTAGCACAGATACGCAGTATTTT,CASSVRRVLVSTDTQYF
TRBJ1-1,TRBD1,-,TRBV5-1,TGCGCCAGCAGCCGGGACAGGGCCACTGAAGCTTTCTTT,CASSRDRATEAFF
TRBJ2-1,TRBD2,-,TRBV11-3,TGTGCCAGCAGCTCCGCCGGGGCGGGAGCCAGGAAGCAGTTCTTC,CASSSAGAGARKQFF
TRBJ2-3,-,-,TRBV29-1,TGCAGCGCCGGAGGCGGCAGGCGCGGAGATACGCAGTATTTT,CSAGGGRRGDTQYF
TRBJ1-1,-,-,TRBV5-8,TGTGCCAGCAGCTCCACAGATACGGCTTTCTTT,CASSSTDTAFF
TRBJ1-2,TRBD1,-,TRBV14,TGTGCCAGCAGCCAGGCCGGGACAGTTGGTGGCTACACCTTC,CASSQAGTVGGYTF
TRBJ1-6,-,-,TRBV9,TGTGCCAGCAGCGTAGCCCCAGATTCACCCCTCCACTTT,CASSVAPDSPLHF
TRBJ1-1,-,-,TRBV18,TGTGCCAGCTCACCTACCCTGGACACGAACACTGAAGCTTTCTTT,CASSPTLDTNTEAFF
TRBJ1-2,-,-,TRBV7-2,TGTGCCAGCAGCTTATCCGGACAGTTTGGCTACACCTTC,CASSLSGQFGYTF
TRBJ2-7,TRBD2,-,TRBV10-1,TGCGCCAGCAGCGAGGGACTAGCGGGAGTCTACGAGCAGTACTTC,CASSEGLAGVYEQYF
TRBJ1-1,-,-,TRBV3-1/TRBV3-2,TGTGCCAGCAGCCAAGTCCCCGGTGGCACTGAAGCTTTCTTT,CASSQVPGGTEAFF
TRBJ1-1,TRBD1,-,TRBV6-5,TGTGCCAGCAGGCCAGGGACAGGGTTAAAAGCTTTCTTT,CASRPGTGLKAFF
TRBJ2-3,TRBD2,-,TRBV6-5,TGTGCCAGCAGGTCTAGCGGGAGGCCTCGTGAGTATTTT,CASRSSGRPREYF
TRBJ1-2,TRBD1,-,TRBV30,TGTGCCTGGAGTCTAGACAGGGGCAGGGGCTACACCTTC,CAWSLDRGRGYTF
TRBJ2-1,-,-,TRBV5-4,TGTGCCAGCAGCTTGGTCAGGGGCGGACCAATAGAGCAGTTCTTC,CASSLVRGGPIEQFF
TRBJ2-1,-,once,TRBV14,TGTGCCAGCAGCCAAGATGGAGGGGCTGGCTACAATGAGCAGTTCTTC,CASSQDGGAGYNEQFF
TRBJ2-2,TRBD2,-,TRBV5-1,TGCGCCAGCAGCTTGGTAGCGGGAGCTACCGGGGAGCTGTTTTTT,CASSLVAGATGELFF
TRBJ2-5,-,-,TRBV6-1,TGTGCCAGCAGTGATCCCCGCTCACAGACCCAGTACTTC,CASSDPRSQTQYF
TRBJ2-1,-,-,TRBV15,TGTGCCACCAGCAGGGCCTCTGGGCGAAATGAGCAGTTCTTC,CATSRASGRNEQFF